The 3 T cell receptor beta chains below all came from one sample that was sequenced in a study of T-cell memory formation after mild COVID-19. One entry per CDR3 protein results from TCRdb running MiXCR on the 5' RACE reads. The sample has under 300,000 distinct CDR3 sequences, less than 9.5% seen once. Sequences were obtained from PBMCs or a T cell subset sorted from them (not recorded which). All receptors come from a man aged 18 to 30 who had mild COVID-19 (a few samples of this study predate the infection). Cell type and time point are not known.

The chain carries TRBV28 and TRBJ2-4; D is possibly TRBD1 or TRBD2 (5 bases each). Trimming removed 7 bases from V and 13 bases from J, with 17 bases in between. Germline CDR1 is MDHEN and CDR2 is SYDVKM. This CDR3 contains 12 residues. CDR3 nucleotides: TGTGCCAGCAAAAACGACGGGGCAAGGCAGTACTTC. This gives the protein CASKNDGARQYF.

This clonotype has a handful of counts. The rearrangement uses TRBV30 and TRBJ1-5; D gene unclear. Per germline, CDR1 GTSNPN and CDR2 SVGIG (reference sequence). Trimming took off 2 bases at V and 4 bases at J, with 9 bases between the two ends. The CDR3 is 13 amino acids. CDR3 bases: TGTGCCTGGAGTCATCGGATTAATCAGCCCCAGCATTTT. Translation gives CAWSHRINQPQHF.

This clonotype was seen a few times. This chain links TRBV7-2 with TRBJ1-2, with D perhaps matching TRBD1 (5 bases). The CDR3 sequence is 13 residues long. Per germline, CDR1 SGHTA and CDR2 FQGNSA. Trimming cost V 5 bases and J 4 bases, with 11 bases left between them. CDR3 loop: CASSRDFSYGYTF. In DNA form, the CDR3 reads TGTGCCAGCAGCCGGGACTTTAGCTATGGCTACACCTTC.